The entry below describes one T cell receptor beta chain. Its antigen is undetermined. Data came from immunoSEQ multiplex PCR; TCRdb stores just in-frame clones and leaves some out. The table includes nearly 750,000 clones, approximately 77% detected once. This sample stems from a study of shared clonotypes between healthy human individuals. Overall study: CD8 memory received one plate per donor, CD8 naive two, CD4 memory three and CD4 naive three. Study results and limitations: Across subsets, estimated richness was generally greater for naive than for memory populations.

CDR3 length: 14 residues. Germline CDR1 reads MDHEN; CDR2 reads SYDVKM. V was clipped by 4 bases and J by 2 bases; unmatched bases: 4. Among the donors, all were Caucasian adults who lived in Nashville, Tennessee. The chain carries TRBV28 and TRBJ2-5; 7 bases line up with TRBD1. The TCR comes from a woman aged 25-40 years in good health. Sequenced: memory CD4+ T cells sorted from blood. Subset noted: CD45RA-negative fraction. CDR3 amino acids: CASSSPTGQETQYF. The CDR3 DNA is TGTGCCAGCAGTTCCCCGACAGGGCAAGAGACCCAGTACTTC.